The 18 T cell receptor beta chains listed next were all sequenced from one sample in a study of shared clonotypes between healthy human individuals. TCRdb keeps only in-frame clones here, not all; method: immunoSEQ multiplex PCR. The sample holds about 2.5 million clones; about nine tenths are singletons and the top ten take 0.37%. The source material was naive CD4+ T cells from PBMCs. Subset: CD45RA+ positively selected. The receptors were gathered from a man between 18 and 35 years old in good health. Some clones in this sample may be carry-over from other donors' samples.

The rearrangement uses TRBV18 and TRBJ1-1; D is unclear. CDR3 length: 13 amino acids. CDR1 is KGHSH and CDR2 is LQKENI in the germline V gene. Trimming took off 8 bases at V and 1 base at J, with 11 bases between the two ends. CDR3 in amino acids: CASRHGQNTEAFF. The CDR3 nucleotides are TGTGCCAGCCGACACGGCCAGAACACTGAAGCTTTCTTT.

J is TRBJ2-7 and V is TRBV7-2, with 11 positions matching TRBD2. With V trimmed by 5 bases and J by 2 bases, 17 bases remained unmatched. The CDR3 is made up of 19 amino acids. The germline gives CDR1 SGHTA, CDR2 FQGNSA. This chain's CDR3 is CASSPFLAGGPVRAYEQYF. The DNA for the CDR3 is TGTGCCAGCAGCCCTTTCTTAGCGGGAGGGCCGGTTCGCGCCTACGAGCAGTACTTC.

V is TRBV5-1 and J is TRBJ2-5; TRBD2 agrees at 9 bases. This CDR3 is built from 15 residues. CDR1 and CDR2 from the germline V gene are SGHRS and YFSETQ. V trimming: 4 bases; J trimming: 2 bases; junction bases outside the gene matches: 6. CDR3 in amino acids: CASSTLAGAQETQYF. CDR3 DNA: TGCGCCAGCAGCACCTTAGCGGGAGCTCAAGAGACCCAGTACTTC.

The J gene is TRBJ2-1, the V gene TRBV4-3; 9 nucleotides match TRBD2. With V trimmed by 3 bases and J by 13 bases, 16 bases remained unmatched. The CDR3 extends over 16 amino acids. The germline V gene encodes CDR1 LGHNA and CDR2 YSLEER. CDR3 sequence reads: CASSQSHASGVMPQFF. The CDR3, as DNA: TGCGCCAGCAGCCAGAGCCATGCTAGCGGGGTGATGCCTCAGTTCTTC.

This clone was observed a few times. The gene calls are TRBV7-2 and TRBJ1-5; no clear D. CDR3 size: 16 residues. Trimming pared 2 bases from V and 0 bases from J, leaving 11 bases between. CDR1 and CDR2 (germline): SGHTA, FQGNSA. In DNA form, the CDR3 reads TGTGCCAGCAGCTTATACTCCAGTAATAGCAATCAGCCCCAGCATTTT. Translation gives CASSLYSSNSNQPQHF.

The J gene is TRBJ1-2, the V gene TRBV28, with 7 bases matching TRBD1. Germline V gene sequence: CDR1 MDHEN, CDR2 SYDVKM. The V and J ends lost 6 bases and 0 bases, in that order; junction bases with no gene match: 10. There are 16 residues in the CDR3. The CDR3 reads CASRGQSGNTNYGYTF. The CDR3 nucleotides read TGTGCCAGCAGGGGACAGTCGGGAAACACTAACTATGGCTACACCTTC.

This rearrangement joins TRBV13 to TRBJ2-5; D assignment may be TRBD1 or TRBD2 (6 bases each). CDR1 is PRHDT, CDR2 FYEKMQ, per germline (reference sequence). The V and J ends lost 8 bases and 4 bases respectively, with 17 bases between them. The CDR3 sequence is 14 residues long. CDR3 in DNA: TGTGCCAGCGGGGGGACATCCGGGGGAGAGACCCAGTACTTC. Protein product: CASGGTSGGETQYF.

This clone has just a few counts. Within the sample, other DNA sequences also encode this same CDR3. The V call is TRBV5-1, the J call TRBJ1-1; tentatively, D is TRBD1 (5 bases). V was shortened by 3 bases and J by 1 base, with 10 bases between the two germline ends. CDR3 length equals 14 residues. CDR1 and CDR2 from the germline V gene are SGHRS and YFSETQ. The CDR3 spells CASSWGTENTEAFF. CDR3 nucleotides: TGCGCCAGCAGCTGGGGGACCGAGAACACTGAAGCTTTCTTT. Based on the CDR3 plus reference TRBV5-1 and TRBJ1-1, the full variable domain is KAGVTQTPRYLIKTRGQQVTLSCSPISGHRSVSWYQQTPGQGLQFLFEYFSETQRNKGNFPGRFSGRQFSNSRSEMNVSTLELGDSALYLCASSWGTENTEAFFGQGTRLTVV.

V and J are TRBV21-1 and TRBJ2-1; TRBD1 was called by the table and not checked on the DNA. TRBV21-1 is recorded as a pseudogene. The CDR3 spans 13 residues. Here the CDR3 reads CASSSHQKNEQFF. CDR3 nucleotide sequence: TGTGCCAGCAGCAGTCATCAGAAAAATGAGCAGTTCTTC.

This clone is a singleton in its sample. The gene calls are TRBV2 and TRBJ2-1; D is unresolved. The CDR3 length is 12 residues. Germline V CDR1 and CDR2: SNHLY, FYNNEI. The V and J ends lost 7 bases and 4 bases respectively, with 8 bases between them. CDR3 loop: CASNWPYNEQFF. The DNA for the CDR3 is TGTGCCAGCAATTGGCCGTACAATGAGCAGTTCTTC.

CDR3 nucleotide sequence: TGTGCCAGCAGGACAGTCTCCCGTAATGAAAAACTGTTTTTT. Residues: CASRTVSRNEKLFF. The chain couples TRBV28 to TRBJ1-4; a weak D match, TRBD1 (5 bases). V lost 6 bases and J lost 4, with 12 bases in between. This CDR3 comprises 14 residues. CDR1 is MDHEN, CDR2 SYDVKM, per germline.

The chain has TRBV28 and TRBJ2-6; 10 positions match TRBD1. V was clipped by 5 bases and J by 0 bases; unmatched bases: 7. The germline gives CDR1 MDHEN, CDR2 SYDVKM. The CDR3 length is 18 residues. CDR3: CASSRGTGVPSGANVLTF. As DNA, the CDR3 is TGTGCCAGCAGTCGCGGGACAGGGGTACCCTCTGGGGCCAACGTCCTGACTTTC.

This clone was recorded once. The genes are TRBV5-6 and TRBJ2-7; 7 nucleotides match TRBD1. The CDR3 consists of 16 residues. Trimming at V came to 2 bases and at J to 7 bases, leaving 15 bases not matched to a gene. Per the germline V gene, CDR1 is SGHDT and CDR2 is YYEEEE. This CDR3 reads CASSLRERGGAREQYF. The CDR3 nucleotides read TGTGCCAGCAGCTTACGCGAACGAGGGGGCGCGAGAGAGCAGTACTTC.

V usage is TRBV5-1 and J usage is TRBJ2-2; D might be TRBD1 (6 bases). The CDR3 consists of 16 residues. V dropped 4 bases and J dropped 7 bases, with 20 bases sitting between them. Per the germline V gene, CDR1 is SGHRS and CDR2 is YFSETQ. Here the CDR3 reads CASSQLTSGQIGELFF. Written as DNA, the CDR3 is TGCGCCAGCAGCCAACTGACAAGTGGACAGATCGGGGAGCTGTTTTTT.

The chain links TRBV5-4 to TRBJ2-1; D perhaps matches TRBD2 (6 bases). The CDR3 contains 14 residues. Trimming cost V 0 bases and J 6 bases, with 10 bases left between them. In germline, CDR1 is SGHNT, CDR2 YYREEE (reference sequence). This CDR3 is CASSLDIGGNEQFF. The CDR3 DNA follows: TGTGCCAGCAGCTTGGATATCGGGGGCAATGAGCAGTTCTTC.

To note about this clone: Other DNA variants within this sample encode the same CDR3. The genes are TRBV2 and TRBJ2-5; the D gene could be TRBD1 or TRBD2 (6 bases each). Trimming stripped 4 bases from V and 5 bases from J, with 11 bases between. The CDR3 consists of 13 residues. CDR1 and CDR2 from the germline V gene are SNHLY and FYNNEI. The CDR3 nucleotides are TGTGCCAGCAGTGGTCGGGGGCGGGAGACCCAGTACTTC. It translates to CASSGRGRETQYF.

This chain joins TRBV4-3 and TRBJ1-4; 7 bases are a match to TRBD1. The CDR3 covers 17 residues. V shed 0 bases and J 5 bases; nucleotides not matched to a gene: 9. Germline CDR1 LGHNA, CDR2 YSLEER. CDR3 residues: CASSQDPLRRGNEKLFF. The DNA of the CDR3 is TGCGCCAGCAGCCAAGATCCTTTACGCAGGGGGAATGAAAAACTGTTTTTT.

This chain connects TRBV18 to TRBJ2-1; 7 bases match TRBD1. In germline, CDR1 is KGHSH, CDR2 LQKENI. CDR3 length: 16 residues. Unmatched junction bases numbered 19, after V lost 8 bases and J lost 9 bases. CDR3 sequence (DNA): TGTGCCAGCCAGATAAAACAGGGGAATCTTGGCGTTGAGCAGTTCTTC. It encodes CASQIKQGNLGVEQFF.